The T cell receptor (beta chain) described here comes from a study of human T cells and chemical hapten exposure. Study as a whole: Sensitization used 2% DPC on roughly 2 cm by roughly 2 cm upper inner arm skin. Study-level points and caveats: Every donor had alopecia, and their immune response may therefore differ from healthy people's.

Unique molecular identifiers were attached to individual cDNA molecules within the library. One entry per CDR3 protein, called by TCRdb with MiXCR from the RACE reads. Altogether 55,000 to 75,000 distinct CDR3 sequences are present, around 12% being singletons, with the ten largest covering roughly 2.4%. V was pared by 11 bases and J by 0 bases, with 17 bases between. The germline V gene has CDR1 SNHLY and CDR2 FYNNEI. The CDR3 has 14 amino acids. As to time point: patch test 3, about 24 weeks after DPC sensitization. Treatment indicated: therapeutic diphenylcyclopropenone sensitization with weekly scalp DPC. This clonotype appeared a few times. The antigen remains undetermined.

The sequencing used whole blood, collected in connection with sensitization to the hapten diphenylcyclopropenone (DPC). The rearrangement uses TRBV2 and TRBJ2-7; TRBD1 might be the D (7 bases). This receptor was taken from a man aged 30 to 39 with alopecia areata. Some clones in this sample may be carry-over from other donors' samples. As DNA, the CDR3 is TGTGCCTCCCAGGAGGGGGCCTACTCCTACGAGCAGTACTTC. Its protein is CASQEGAYSYEQYF.